Below, one TCR beta chain is given with its context. Its antigen is unidentified. This table comes from immunoSEQ multiplex PCR, and its TCRdb copy is limited to in-frame clones, with some not included. The profile shows around 980,000 clones, about 84% of them singletons. The study enrolled healthy HIV-negative adults without recent acute infections or vaccinations as donors. Germline values: CDR1 MNHNY, CDR2 SVGAGI (reference sequence). V shed 11 bases and J shed 4 bases, with 18 bases lying between them. This CDR3 is built from 14 residues. These data come from a study of shared clonotypes between healthy human individuals. Across the whole study: Donors consisted of a couple of women and a few men between 18 and 49. Broader study findings: Sorted-subset sequencing was shown by rarefaction to be incomplete despite large depth. Lower generation probabilities were found for non-shared clonotypes than for those shared by all four donors.

Sequenced input: memory CD4+ T cells from PBMCs. Documented subset: CD45RA-negative fraction. The receptor was isolated from a man aged 18-30 years in good health. Some clones in this sample may be carry-over from other donors' samples. The genes are TRBV6-6 and TRBJ2-1; D not resolved. The CDR3 DNA sequence: TGTGCCTCGGACCGAGAGGTTGGTTACAATGAGCAGTTCTTC. Translating gives CASDREVGYNEQFF.